These 30 T cell receptor beta chains were all obtained from the same sample, sequenced in a study of PD-1 blockade in classical Hodgkin lymphoma. Relapse was seen in all patients after autologous stem cell transplantation, and brentuximab vedotin exposure was variable. Only in-frame clones appear in the TCRdb table, and some are missing; sequencing was by immunoSEQ multiplex PCR. The sample has around 28,000 clones, 83% seen once. The material sequenced was peripheral blood mononuclear cells (PBMCs), taken before the second cycle of nivolumab. These receptors were obtained from a human donor with classical Hodgkin lymphoma.

The chain has TRBV5-5 and TRBJ1-6, with a possible D match to TRBD1 (5 bases). V shed 2 bases and J shed 9 bases, with 24 bases lying between them. The length of the CDR3 is 18 residues. Germline V CDR1 and CDR2: SGHKS, YYEKEE (reference sequence). CDR3 sequence (DNA): TGTGCCAGCAGCTTCTCTTTGTTGGGCGGGACTTCAGGTTCACCCCTCCACTTT. This gives the protein CASSFSLLGGTSGSPLHF.

The chain couples TRBV9 to TRBJ1-4; 8 nucleotides line up with TRBD1. Germline CDR1 is SGDLS and CDR2 is YYNGEE. CDR3 length equals 15 residues. The junction had 6 bases not matched to a gene; V was cut back by 3 bases and J by 5 bases. CDR3: CASSARTGRNEKLFF. CDR3 bases: TGTGCCAGCAGCGCCCGGACAGGGCGGAATGAAAAACTGTTTTTT.

V and J are TRBV5-4 and TRBJ2-7, with 9 bases aligning to TRBD2. CDR1 is SGHNT, CDR2 YYREEE, per germline (reference sequence). The CDR3 totals 14 residues. V was pared by 4 bases and J by 7 bases, with 9 bases of the junction left unmatched. The CDR3 nucleotides read TGTGCCAGCAGCCAAGAAGGGACTAGCCGGGAGCAGTACTTC. As protein: CASSQEGTSREQYF. Using reference TRBV5-4 and TRBJ2-7 for the parts outside the CDR3, the full variable domain is ETGVTQSPTHLIKTRGQQVTLRCSSQSGHNTVSWYQQALGQGPQFIFQYYREEENGRGNFPPRFSGLQFPNYSSELNVNALELDDSALYLCASSQEGTSREQYFGPGTRLTVT.

The rearrangement uses TRBV19 and TRBJ2-1, with D perhaps matching TRBD1 (6 bases). Per the germline V gene, CDR1 is LNHDA and CDR2 is SQIVND (reference sequence). Trimming took 7 bases from V and 0 from J, leaving 10 bases between them. This CDR3 has 14 amino acids. This CDR3 reads CASTRGSSYNEQFF. The CDR3 nucleotides are TGTGCCAGTACCAGGGGAAGCTCCTACAATGAGCAGTTCTTC.

The V and J genes are TRBV19 and TRBJ1-2; 11 bases are shared with TRBD1. V was clipped by 7 bases and J by 7 bases; unmatched bases: 5. The germline CDR1 and CDR2 sequences are LNHDA and SQIVND (reference sequence). There are 13 residues in the CDR3. The CDR3 nucleotides are TGTGCCAGTAAGGACAGGGGGCTGGGTGGCTACACCTTC. Protein product: CASKDRGLGGYTF.

This chain uses TRBV15 with TRBJ2-2; TRBD1 matches at 9 bases. Germline V lookup: CDR1 LNHNV, CDR2 YYDKDF (reference sequence). CDR3 length: 15 amino acids. The trim removed 4 bases at V and 5 bases at J, leaving 5 bases unmatched. The CDR3 spells CATSTRTGVTGELFF. For the CDR3, the DNA is TGTGCCACCAGCACCCGGACAGGGGTGACCGGGGAGCTGTTTTTT.

The chain has TRBV9 and TRBJ1-2; 7 nucleotides align to TRBD1. V lost 1 base and J lost 4; bases outside the gene matches: 10. The V gene's germline CDR1 is SGDLS and CDR2 YYNGEE. CDR3 length equals 16 residues. CDR3 sequence: CASSVTGAGVSYGYTF. DNA for the CDR3: TGTGCCAGCAGCGTAACAGGGGCCGGGGTTAGCTATGGCTACACCTTC.

The gene calls are TRBV2 and TRBJ1-2, with D hard to call. Per the germline V gene, CDR1 is SNHLY and CDR2 is FYNNEI. The V end lost 1 base, the J end lost 8 bases, and 17 bases lay between the germline ends. The CDR3 has 15 residues. CDR3 DNA: TGTGCCAGCAGTGAAGTGGTCCGATACTTGGGCGGCTACACCTTC. This encodes CASSEVVRYLGGYTF.

This clone was seen only once. The chain couples TRBV6-1 to TRBJ1-1; the D is unclear. The CDR3 is 15 residues long. V was shortened by 2 bases and J by 0 bases, with 10 bases between the two germline ends. Germline CDR1 is MNHNS and CDR2 is SASEGT. CDR3 bases: TGTGCCAGCAGTGAATACAGCTACATGAACACTGAAGCTTTCTTT. Amino acids: CASSEYSYMNTEAFF.

The chain combines TRBV28 with TRBJ1-1; a weak D match, TRBD1 (5 bases). V shed 6 bases and J shed 7 bases, with 12 bases lying between them. Looked up from germline, CDR1 is MDHEN and CDR2 is SYDVKM. The CDR3 extends over 12 amino acids. The CDR3 loop is CASSGATVEAFF. The CDR3 DNA sequence: TGTGCCAGCAGCGGGGCGACGGTTGAAGCTTTCTTT.

This clone was seen just once. Germline and junction disagree at one end, which may indicate a read error. CDR3 bases: TGTGCCAGCAGCTTAGGTACTGGGGCCAACGTCCTAACTTTC. Its protein product is CASSLGTGANVLTF. The V call is TRBV27, the J call TRBJ2-6, with D possibly being TRBD1 (5 bases). Germline lookup yields CDR1 MNHEY and CDR2 SMNVEV (reference sequence). The CDR3 spans 14 residues.

This clone was picked up a small number of times. CDR3 protein: CASSLGRDPNYEQYV. CDR3 coding DNA: TGTGCCAGCAGCTTAGGCAGGGACCCCAACTACGAGCAGTACGTC. This sequence joins TRBV5-8 and TRBJ2-7; D possibly matches TRBD1 or TRBD2 (5 bases each). V was trimmed by 2 bases and J by 3 bases, leaving 15 bases between them. The V gene's germline CDR1 is SGHTS and CDR2 YDEGEE. This CDR3 is 15 amino acids long.

V is TRBV19 and J is TRBJ1-5, with D unclear. Germline CDR1 LNHDA, CDR2 SQIVND (reference sequence). The V end was cut by 2 bases, the J end by 0 bases, with 11 bases between. The CDR3 is 16 residues long. CDR3 nucleotide sequence: TGTGCCAGTAGTATACGCGGAGTCTATAGCAATCAGCCCCAGCATTTT. Amino acid sequence: CASSIRGVYSNQPQHF.

This clone is termed medium-sized. The V call is TRBV28, the J call TRBJ1-5, with 7 bases aligning to TRBD1. Germline assignment: CDR1 MDHEN and CDR2 SYDVKM. The CDR3 spans 15 residues. The V segment lost 5 bases and the J segment 4 bases; nucleotides outside the gene matches: 8. CDR3 in amino acids: CASSRQGGWNQPQHF. In DNA form, the CDR3 reads TGTGCCAGCAGTAGACAAGGGGGCTGGAATCAGCCCCAGCATTTT. Variable domain in full (rest from reference TRBV28 and TRBJ1-5): DVKVTQSSRYLVKRTGEKVFLECVQDMDHENMFWYRQDPGLGLRLIYFSYDVKMKEKGDIPEGYSVSREKKERFSLILESASTNQTSMYLCASSRQGGWNQPQHFGDGTRLSIL.

V and J are TRBV7-2 and TRBJ2-2; 11 nucleotides match TRBD2. The germline V gene has CDR1 SGHTA and CDR2 FQGNSA. The CDR3 is 16 amino acids. V dropped 3 bases and J dropped 3; count of bases not matched to a gene: 3. CDR3 sequence reads: CASSLTSGEYTGELFF. In DNA, the CDR3 is TGTGCCAGCAGCTTGACTAGCGGGGAGTACACCGGGGAGCTGTTTTTT.

V and J are TRBV5-5 and TRBJ2-5; 8 positions match TRBD2. The junction had 7 bases not matched to a gene; V was cut back by 1 base and J by 2 bases. The germline CDR1 and CDR2 sequences are SGHKS and YYEKEE (reference sequence). The CDR3 spans 16 residues. The CDR3 sequence: CASSLLGTRRQETQYF. The CDR3 coding sequence is TGTGCCAGCAGCTTGTTAGGGACTAGGCGGCAAGAGACCCAGTACTTC. Full variable domain (remainder filled in from reference TRBV5-5 and TRBJ2-5): DAGVTQSPTHLIKTRGQQVTLRCSPISGHKSVSWYQQVLGQGPQFIFQYYEKEERGRGNFPDRFSARQFPNYSSELNVNALLLGDSALYLCASSLLGTRRQETQYFGPGTRLLVL.

CDR3 in amino acids: CASSETSQETQYF. In DNA form, the CDR3 reads TGCGCCAGCAGTGAGACAAGCCAAGAGACCCAGTACTTC. The chain carries TRBV5-1 and TRBJ2-5; no reliable D call. Germline V CDR1 and CDR2: SGHRS, YFSETQ. The CDR3 has 13 amino acids. The V gene lost 5 bases and the J gene lost 1 base, with 9 bases spanning the gap.

J is TRBJ2-1 and V is TRBV30; the match to TRBD2 covers 12 bases. This CDR3 region has 15 residues. Trimming took 8 bases from V and 2 from J; bases not matched to a gene: 7. In germline, CDR1 is GTSNPN, CDR2 SVGIG (reference sequence). The chain's CDR3 is CAGRTSGDAYNEQFF. DNA of the CDR3: TGTGCCGGAAGGACTAGCGGGGATGCCTACAATGAGCAGTTCTTC.

The V and J genes are TRBV7-9 and TRBJ2-7; TRBD2 matches at 8 bases. Germline V gene sequence: CDR1 SEHNR, CDR2 FQNEAQ (reference sequence). CDR3 length: 15 residues. V shed 5 bases, J shed 2 bases, and the junction held 8 bases outside the gene matches. CDR3 sequence reads: CASSPHSGKAYEQYF. In nucleotides, the CDR3 is TGTGCCAGCAGCCCGCATAGCGGGAAGGCCTACGAGCAGTACTTC.

V gene TRBV11-1 combines with J gene TRBJ2-7; TRBD2 might be the D (6 bases). There are 18 residues in the CDR3. The germline gives CDR1 SGHAT, CDR2 FQDESV (reference sequence). The V and J ends lost 0 bases and 0 bases respectively, with 18 bases between them. As DNA, the CDR3 is TGTGCCAGCAGCTTAGCGCAAAGCGGGCGGTACTCCTCCTACGAGCAGTACTTC. Residues: CASSLAQSGRYSSYEQYF. Variable domain in full (rest from reference TRBV11-1 and TRBJ2-7): EAEVAQSPRYKITEKSQAVAFWCDPISGHATLYWYRQILGQGPELLVQFQDESVVDDSQLPKDRFSAERLKGVDSTLKIQPAELGDSAMYLCASSLAQSGRYSSYEQYFGPGTRLTVT.

In DNA form, the CDR3 reads TGTGCCATCCAGGAAGGGTGGAATGAGCAGTTCTTC. Translation gives CAIQEGWNEQFF. The chain joins TRBV2 to TRBJ2-1; no clear D gene. The CDR3 runs to 12 residues. Looked up from germline, CDR1 is SNHLY and CDR2 is FYNNEI. V shed 10 bases and J shed 7 bases, with 14 bases lying between them. Filled out from reference TRBV2 and TRBJ2-1, the complete variable domain reads EPEVTQTPSHQVTQMGQEVILRCVPISNHLYFYWYRQILGQKVEFLVSFYNNEISEKSEIFDDQFSVERPDGSNFTLKIRSTKLEDSAMYFCAIQEGWNEQFFGPGTRLTVL.

There are a few counts of this clone. The CDR3 DNA follows: TGTGCCAGCAGCTTGGACACAGGGTTTTCACCCCTCCACTTT. As protein: CASSLDTGFSPLHF. The V call is TRBV5-5, the J call TRBJ1-6, with D maybe TRBD1 (6 bases). Trimming removed 0 bases at V and 9 bases at J, with 10 bases between. CDR3 length: 14 residues. Germline loops: CDR1 SGHKS, CDR2 YYEKEE (reference sequence).

The chain combines TRBV4-1 with TRBJ2-3; D may be TRBD1 or TRBD2 (5 bases each). CDR3 length: 17 residues. Germline CDR1 MGHRA, CDR2 YSYEKL. Trimming stripped 3 bases from V and 1 base from J, with 17 bases between. CDR3 nucleotides: TGCGCCAGCAGCCATTCTAGGGGAATCGGGGGCACAGATACGCAGTATTTT. Protein product: CASSHSRGIGGTDTQYF.

The rearrangement joins TRBV5-4 to TRBJ2-5, with 8 positions matching TRBD1. The CDR3 extends over 14 amino acids. After removal of 5 bases from V and 5 bases from J, the junction contained 8 bases not matched to a gene. Germline V gene data show CDR1 as SGHNT and CDR2 as YYREEE (reference sequence). This CDR3 is CASRRTGNLETQYF. The CDR3 DNA follows: TGTGCCAGCAGACGGACAGGGAATTTGGAGACCCAGTACTTC.

The chain has TRBV9 and TRBJ2-5, with D unresolved. Trimming removed 2 bases at V and 2 bases at J, with 7 bases between. The germline V gene encodes CDR1 SGDLS and CDR2 YYNGEE. CDR3 size: 13 residues. The CDR3 sequence is CASSVAMQETQYF. In DNA, the CDR3 is TGTGCCAGCAGCGTTGCTATGCAAGAGACCCAGTACTTC. The full variable domain, completed using reference TRBV9 and TRBJ2-5, is DSGVTQTPKHLITATGQRVTLRCSPRSGDLSVYWYQQSLDQGLQFLIQYYNGEERAKGNILERFSAQQFPDLHSELNLSSLELGDSALYFCASSVAMQETQYFGPGTRLLVL.

This chain joins TRBV4-1 and TRBJ2-2, with D possibly being TRBD1 (6 bases). The CDR3 is made up of 15 amino acids. Germline V gene data show CDR1 as MGHRA and CDR2 as YSYEKL. V shed 2 bases and J shed 2 bases, with 9 bases lying between them. CDR3 bases: TGCGCCAGCAGCCAATCAGGGGCCAACACCGGGGAGCTGTTTTTT. It codes for CASSQSGANTGELFF.

This clone was counted between two and nine times. In DNA, the CDR3 is TGTGCCAGCAGCGTAGAGGCCAGGGGGCCTATCTATGGCTACACCTTC. Protein: CASSVEARGPIYGYTF. The chain has TRBV9 and TRBJ1-2, with 8 nucleotides matching TRBD1. Germline-derived CDR1 and CDR2 are SGDLS and YYNGEE. V gave up 0 bases and J gave up 4 bases; unmatched junction bases: 8. The CDR3 contains 16 residues.

The V call is TRBV2, the J call TRBJ1-6, with no clear D. V shed 6 bases and J shed 7 bases, with 7 bases lying between them. This CDR3 is 12 amino acids long. Germline V gene sequence: CDR1 SNHLY, CDR2 FYNNEI. CDR3 coding DNA: TGTGCCAGCAGAAGGATGAATTCACCCCTCCACTTT. Its translation is CASRRMNSPLHF.

The rearrangement links TRBV7-6 to TRBJ2-1; D perhaps matches TRBD2 (6 bases). The CDR3 has 16 residues. CDR1 and CDR2 (germline): SGHVS, FNYEAQ. V gave up 5 bases and J gave up 1 base, with 15 bases separating them. DNA of the CDR3: TGTGCCAGCAGCGCAACACCGGGACTTTCCTACAATGAGCAGTTCTTC. Translating gives CASSATPGLSYNEQFF. The full variable domain, completed using reference TRBV7-6 and TRBJ2-1, is GAGVSQSPRYKVTKRGQDVALRCDPISGHVSLYWYRQALGQGPEFLTYFNYEAQQDKSGLPNDRFSAERPEGSISTLTIQRTEQRDSAMYRCASSATPGLSYNEQFFGPGTRLTVL.

This chain uses TRBV19 with TRBJ1-1; TRBD1 is a possible D gene (6 bases). Germline CDR1 reads LNHDA; CDR2 reads SQIVND (reference sequence). V lost 7 bases, J lost 5 bases, and 17 bases lay in between. The CDR3 sequence is 14 residues long. The CDR3 sequence: CASKRRGGVTEAFF. In DNA, the CDR3 is TGTGCCAGTAAGCGGAGGGGGGGAGTTACTGAAGCTTTCTTT.